The clone carrying this TCR beta chain was observed a single time. The source of the sample is a study of blood T cell repertoires in COVID-19. Turning to the study itself: The samples span acute and convalescent COVID-19 from the United States, Italy and Spain.

Produced via immunoSEQ multiplex PCR; TCRdb's table is partial and in-frame only. The data show 150,000 to 200,000 clones, with under 90% seen just once and about an eighth held by the top ten. The CDR3 runs to 14 residues. Germline V CDR1 and CDR2: SGHAT, FQNNGV. V dropped 5 bases and J dropped 7; count of bases not matched to a gene: 6. What was sequenced was peripheral blood. This clonotype originated in a man aged 30 to 45 with active or convalescent COVID-19. The chain carries TRBV11-2 and TRBJ1-4; 8 bases align to TRBD1. This CDR3 reads CASSVQGAGEKLFF. Written as DNA, the CDR3 is TGTGCCAGCAGCGTCCAGGGGGCAGGTGAAAAACTGTTTTTT.